This TCR beta chain was identified during a study of beta chain features in type 1 diabetes (dated by TCRdb to 2017 to 2018). Context from the whole study: Mean age, gender distribution, total cell number and subset yield were not different between patients and healthy donors. Regulatory and stem cell-like memory subsets were obtained from only 8 patients and roughly eight healthy donors, while naive and central memory subsets were obtained from all 28 donors. Across all samples, approximately 100 million sorted cells were examined, and cell number per subset correlated strongly with RNA yield. The study compared TCRB repertoires of sorted circulating CD4+ T cell subsets between recently diagnosed type 1 diabetes patients and matched healthy donors.

The entire isolated RNA was reverse transcribed using the High Capacity cDNA Reverse Transcription Kit, and thus expressed TCRB transcripts were sequenced. Deep immunoSEQ sequencing was applied to naive, central memory and regulatory T cell samples, giving an average of about 3.7 million total reads per sample. Sorted cells were lysed in RLT buffer, and RNA was extracted using DNase-treated RNeasy Micro or Mini kits according to cell number. To prevent cross-contamination, every cell subset was processed on its own, while patient and healthy donor samples were processed together. The immunoSEQ multiplex PCR was used to amplify TCRB sequences from cDNA, yielding 87-bp fragments that span the CDR3 region. Amplicons were sequenced on the Illumina HiSeq platform. The source study handled its data this way. Synthetic template baselines were used to correct PCR bias computationally, reads within Hamming distance 2 were collapsed, and singletons that could not be merged were discarded. By aligning reads against IMGT, V, D and J genes, CDR3 length, and insertions or deletions at six rearrangement sites were assigned. Within each subset, clonotype counts were normalized to sorted cell number, and only after that were true diversity and Gini coefficients computed with the tcR R package. Repertoire sharing was quantified using the overlap coefficient calculated on TCRB nucleotide sequences. TCRdb mirrors the immuneACCESS table, restricted to in-frame sequences. Some clones are absent from its copies; in checked studies, under half trace to an unresolved V gene, and the reason for the others is unknown. That table is the source of V, J and clone size, and D and trimming were worked out from the DNA. The sample contains about 220,000 clones, about a tenth of them found a single time. 1% to 1.5% of the sample comes from the top ten.

Each donor gave one peripheral blood draw, roughly 120 mL on average, collected into heparinised tubes. Naive, central memory, regulatory and stem cell-like memory CD4+ T cells were sorted on a BD FACSAria II using a panel including CD45RO, CCR7, CD25, CD127, CD95 and CD27. A purity above 98% was achieved for all sorted populations. PBMCs were isolated immediately by Lymphoprep density gradient centrifugation and stained directly without culture. To minimize batch effects, samples were stained and sorted in pairs, one healthy donor with one patient per experiment. As encoded in the germline V gene, CDR1 is SGHDT while CDR2 is YYEEEE. The CDR3 starts with the cysteine, ends with the phenylalanine, and has 16 residues. The retained sequence is limited to the CDR3, 48 bases, with the frame set at the first base. After removal of 1 base from V and 0 bases from J, the junction retains 2 bases not matched to a gene.

The full study reports these points: In all four CD4+ subsets, TCRB CDR3 length was moderately but significantly shorter in type 1 diabetes patients. Because small numbers of individuals were included in the HLA sub-analyses, any influence of HLA type on TCRB rearrangement was left unresolved. Shorter templates might have been favored by PCR, but patient and control samples were amplified and corrected together, so both groups would have been affected equally by any skew. Because cDNA was sequenced instead of genomic DNA, activated cells with high expression could be over-represented, although the groups did not differ in activation or CD3 levels. The naive, central memory and regulatory TCRB repertoires appeared to resemble one another more closely among patients than among healthy donors. Patients with type 1 diabetes made fewer insertions and deleted more nucleotides at VDJ recombination sites, implying thymic rearrangement abnormalities.

In this sample, this clone turned up a few times. What antigen it recognizes has not been identified. No much larger clone exists at a distance of one base, and base qualities are not known. This clonotype was obtained from a young man in good health. The chain was built from TRBV5-6 and TRBJ2-4; the junction holds 9 bases that match TRBD1. Sequencing was carried out using central memory CD4+ T cells from blood. The DNA reads TGTGCCAGCAGCTTGCGGACAGGGGTAGCCAAAAACATTCAGTACTTC. It codes for CASSLRTGVAKNIQYF.